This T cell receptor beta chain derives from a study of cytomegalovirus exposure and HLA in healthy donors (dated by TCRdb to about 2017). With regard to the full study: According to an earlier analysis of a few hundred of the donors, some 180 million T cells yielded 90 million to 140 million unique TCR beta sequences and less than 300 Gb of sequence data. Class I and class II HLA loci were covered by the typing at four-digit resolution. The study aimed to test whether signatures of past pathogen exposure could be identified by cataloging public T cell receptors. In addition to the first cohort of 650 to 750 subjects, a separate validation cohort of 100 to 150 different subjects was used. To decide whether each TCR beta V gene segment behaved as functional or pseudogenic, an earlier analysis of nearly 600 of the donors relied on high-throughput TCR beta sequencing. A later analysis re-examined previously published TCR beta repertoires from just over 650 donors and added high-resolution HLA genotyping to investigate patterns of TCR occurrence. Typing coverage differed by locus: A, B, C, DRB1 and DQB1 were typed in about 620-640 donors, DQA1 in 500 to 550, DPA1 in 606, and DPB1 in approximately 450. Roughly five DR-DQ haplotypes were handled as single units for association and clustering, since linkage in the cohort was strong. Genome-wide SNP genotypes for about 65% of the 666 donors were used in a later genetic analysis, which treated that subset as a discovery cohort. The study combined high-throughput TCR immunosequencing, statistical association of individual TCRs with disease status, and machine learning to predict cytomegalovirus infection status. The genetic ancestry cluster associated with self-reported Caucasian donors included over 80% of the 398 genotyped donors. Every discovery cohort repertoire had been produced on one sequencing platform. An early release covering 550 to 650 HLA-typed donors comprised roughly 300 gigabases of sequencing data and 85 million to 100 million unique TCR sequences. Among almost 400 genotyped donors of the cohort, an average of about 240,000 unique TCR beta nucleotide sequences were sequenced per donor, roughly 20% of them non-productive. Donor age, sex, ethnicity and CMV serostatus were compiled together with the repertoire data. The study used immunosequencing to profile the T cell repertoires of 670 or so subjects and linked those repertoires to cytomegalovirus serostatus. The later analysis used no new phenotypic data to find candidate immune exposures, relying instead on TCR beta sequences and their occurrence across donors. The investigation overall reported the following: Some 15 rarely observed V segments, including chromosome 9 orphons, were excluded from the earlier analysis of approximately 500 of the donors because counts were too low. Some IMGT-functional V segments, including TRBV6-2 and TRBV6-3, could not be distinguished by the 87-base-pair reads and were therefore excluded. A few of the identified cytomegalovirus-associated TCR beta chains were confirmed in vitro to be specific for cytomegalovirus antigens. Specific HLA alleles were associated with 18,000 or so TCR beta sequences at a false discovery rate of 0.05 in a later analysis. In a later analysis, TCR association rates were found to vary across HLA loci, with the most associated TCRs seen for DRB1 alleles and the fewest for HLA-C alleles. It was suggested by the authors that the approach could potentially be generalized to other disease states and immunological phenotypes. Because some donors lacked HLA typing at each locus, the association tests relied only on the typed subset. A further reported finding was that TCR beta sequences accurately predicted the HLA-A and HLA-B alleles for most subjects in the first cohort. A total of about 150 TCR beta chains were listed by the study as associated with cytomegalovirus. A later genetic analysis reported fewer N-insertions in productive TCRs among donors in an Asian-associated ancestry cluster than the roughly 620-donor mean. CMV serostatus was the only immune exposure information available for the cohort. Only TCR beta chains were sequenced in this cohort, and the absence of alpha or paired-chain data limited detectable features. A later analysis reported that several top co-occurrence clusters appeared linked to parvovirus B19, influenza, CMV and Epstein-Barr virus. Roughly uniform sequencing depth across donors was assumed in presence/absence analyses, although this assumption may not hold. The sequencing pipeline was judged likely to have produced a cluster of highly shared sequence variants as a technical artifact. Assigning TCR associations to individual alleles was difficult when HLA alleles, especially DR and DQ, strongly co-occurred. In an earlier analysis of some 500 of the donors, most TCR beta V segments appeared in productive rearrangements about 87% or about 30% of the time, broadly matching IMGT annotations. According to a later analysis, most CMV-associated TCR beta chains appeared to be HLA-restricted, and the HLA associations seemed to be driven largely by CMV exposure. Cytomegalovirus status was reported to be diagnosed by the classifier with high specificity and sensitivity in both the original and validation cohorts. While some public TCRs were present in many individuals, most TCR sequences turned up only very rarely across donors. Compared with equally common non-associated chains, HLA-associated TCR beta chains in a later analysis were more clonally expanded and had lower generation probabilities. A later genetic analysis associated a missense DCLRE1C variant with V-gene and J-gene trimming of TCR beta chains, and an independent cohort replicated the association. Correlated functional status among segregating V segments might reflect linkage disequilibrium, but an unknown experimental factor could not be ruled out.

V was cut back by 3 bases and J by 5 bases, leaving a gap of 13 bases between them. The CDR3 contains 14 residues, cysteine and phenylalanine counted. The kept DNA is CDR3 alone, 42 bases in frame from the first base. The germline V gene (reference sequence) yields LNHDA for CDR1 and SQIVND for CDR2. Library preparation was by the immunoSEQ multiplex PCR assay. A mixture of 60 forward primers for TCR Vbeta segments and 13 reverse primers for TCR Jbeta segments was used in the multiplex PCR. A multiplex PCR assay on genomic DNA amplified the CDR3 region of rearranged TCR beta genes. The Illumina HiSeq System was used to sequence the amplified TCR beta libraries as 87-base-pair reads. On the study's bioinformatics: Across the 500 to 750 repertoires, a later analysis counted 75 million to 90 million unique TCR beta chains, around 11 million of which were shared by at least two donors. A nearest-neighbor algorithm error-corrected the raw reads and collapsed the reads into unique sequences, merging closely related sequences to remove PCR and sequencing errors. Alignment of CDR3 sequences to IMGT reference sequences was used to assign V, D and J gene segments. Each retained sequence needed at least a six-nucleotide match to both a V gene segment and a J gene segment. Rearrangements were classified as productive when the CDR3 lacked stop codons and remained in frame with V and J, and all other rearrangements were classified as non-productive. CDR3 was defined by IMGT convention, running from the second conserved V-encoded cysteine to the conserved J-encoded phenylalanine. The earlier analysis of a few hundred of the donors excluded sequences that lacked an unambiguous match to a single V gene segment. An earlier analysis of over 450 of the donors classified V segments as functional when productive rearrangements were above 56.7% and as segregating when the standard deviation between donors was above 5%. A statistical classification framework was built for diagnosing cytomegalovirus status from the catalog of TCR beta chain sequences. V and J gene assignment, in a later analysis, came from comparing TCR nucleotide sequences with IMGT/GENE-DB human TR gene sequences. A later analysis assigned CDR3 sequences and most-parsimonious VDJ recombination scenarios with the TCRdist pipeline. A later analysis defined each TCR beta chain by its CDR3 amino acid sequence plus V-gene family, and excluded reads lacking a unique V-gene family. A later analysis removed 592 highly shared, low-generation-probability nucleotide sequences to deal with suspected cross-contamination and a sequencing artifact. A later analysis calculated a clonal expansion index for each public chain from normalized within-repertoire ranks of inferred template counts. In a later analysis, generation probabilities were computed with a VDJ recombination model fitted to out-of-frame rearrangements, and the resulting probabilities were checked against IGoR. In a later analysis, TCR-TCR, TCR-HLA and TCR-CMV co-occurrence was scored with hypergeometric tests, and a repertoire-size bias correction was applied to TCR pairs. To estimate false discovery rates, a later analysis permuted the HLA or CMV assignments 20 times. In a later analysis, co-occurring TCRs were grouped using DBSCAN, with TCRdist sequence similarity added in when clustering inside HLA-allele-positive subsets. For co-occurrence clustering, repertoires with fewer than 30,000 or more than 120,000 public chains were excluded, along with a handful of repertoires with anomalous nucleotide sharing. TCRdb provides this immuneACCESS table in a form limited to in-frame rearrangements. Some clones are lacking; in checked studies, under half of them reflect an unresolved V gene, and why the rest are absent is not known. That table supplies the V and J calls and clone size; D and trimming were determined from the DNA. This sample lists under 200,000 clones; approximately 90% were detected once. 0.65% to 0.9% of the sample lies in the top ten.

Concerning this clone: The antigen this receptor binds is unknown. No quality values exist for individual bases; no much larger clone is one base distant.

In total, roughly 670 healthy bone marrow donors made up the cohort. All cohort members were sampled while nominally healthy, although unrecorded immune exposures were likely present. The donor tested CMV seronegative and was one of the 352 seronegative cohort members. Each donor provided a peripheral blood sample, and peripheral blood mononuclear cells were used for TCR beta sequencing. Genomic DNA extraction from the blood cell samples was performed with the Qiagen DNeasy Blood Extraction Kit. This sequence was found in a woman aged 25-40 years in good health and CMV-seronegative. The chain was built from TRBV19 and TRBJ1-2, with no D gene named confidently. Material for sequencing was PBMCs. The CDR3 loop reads CASSMVAARYGYTF. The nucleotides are TGTGCCAGTAGTATGGTCGCCGCTAGGTATGGCTACACCTTC.